This T cell receptor beta chain was captured in a study of shared clonotypes between healthy human individuals. Overall study findings and caveats: Enrolling few donors narrowed the genetic and exposure-history diversity that was represented. Sequencing depth was a factor that was expected to affect clonotype sharing among donors. Shared clonotypes across all four donors exceeded non-shared ones in generation probability.

The assay was immunoSEQ multiplex PCR, and TCRdb's table has in-frame clones only and misses some. The data show about 1.5 million clones, 98% seen once. Comment on this clone: Antigen unknown.

Germline V CDR1 and CDR2: SGHTS, YDEGEE. V lost 3 bases, J lost 4 bases, and 4 bases stayed unmatched. This CDR3 has 14 residues. This chain joins TRBV5-8 and TRBJ2-3, with 8 nucleotides matching TRBD1. Sample: naive CD4+ T cells sorted from blood. Subset denoted: CD45RA+ positively selected. The sequence was obtained from a man aged 30 to 39 in good health. The CDR3 DNA sequence: TGTGCCAGCAGCTCAGGGGGCAGCGCAGATACGCAGTATTTT. Translating it yields CASSSGGSADTQYF.